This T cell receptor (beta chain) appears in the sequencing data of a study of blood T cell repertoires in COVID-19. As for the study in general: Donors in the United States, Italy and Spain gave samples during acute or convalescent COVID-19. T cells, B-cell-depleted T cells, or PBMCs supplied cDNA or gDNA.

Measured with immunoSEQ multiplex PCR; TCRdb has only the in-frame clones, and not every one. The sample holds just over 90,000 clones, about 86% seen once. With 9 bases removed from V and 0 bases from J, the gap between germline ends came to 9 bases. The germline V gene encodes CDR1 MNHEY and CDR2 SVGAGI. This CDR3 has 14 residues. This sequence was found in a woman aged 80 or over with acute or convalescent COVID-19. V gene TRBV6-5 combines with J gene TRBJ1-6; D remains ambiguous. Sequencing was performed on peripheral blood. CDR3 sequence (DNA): TGTGCCAGTACGGTTGACTCCTATAATTCACCCCTCCACTTT. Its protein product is CASTVDSYNSPLHF.